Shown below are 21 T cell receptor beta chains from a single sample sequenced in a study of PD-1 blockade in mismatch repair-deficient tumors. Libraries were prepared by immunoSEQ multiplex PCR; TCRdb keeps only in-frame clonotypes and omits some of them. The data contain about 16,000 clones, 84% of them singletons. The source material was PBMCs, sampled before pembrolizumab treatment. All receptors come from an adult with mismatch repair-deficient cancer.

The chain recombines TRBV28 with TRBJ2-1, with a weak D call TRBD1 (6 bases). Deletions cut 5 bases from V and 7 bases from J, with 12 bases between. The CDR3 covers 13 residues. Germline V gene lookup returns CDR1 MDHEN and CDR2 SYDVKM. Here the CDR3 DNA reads TGTGCCAGCAGTCCACAGGGTAGGAATGAGCAGTTCTTC. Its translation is CASSPQGRNEQFF.

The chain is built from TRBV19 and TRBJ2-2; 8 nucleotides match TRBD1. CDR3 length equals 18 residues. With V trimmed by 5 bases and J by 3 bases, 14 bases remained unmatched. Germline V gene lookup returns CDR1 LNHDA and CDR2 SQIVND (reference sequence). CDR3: CASSGRTGSTKHTGELFF. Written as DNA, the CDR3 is TGTGCCAGTAGTGGCCGGACAGGGTCAACGAAACACACCGGGGAGCTGTTTTTT.

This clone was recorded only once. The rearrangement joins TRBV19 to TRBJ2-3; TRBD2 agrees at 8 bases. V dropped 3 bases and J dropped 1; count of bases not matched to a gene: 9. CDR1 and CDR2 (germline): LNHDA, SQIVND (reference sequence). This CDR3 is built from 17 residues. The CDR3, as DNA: TGTGCCAGTAGTATCTTTTCGGCGGGGGGAGGCACAGATACGCAGTATTTT. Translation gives CASSIFSAGGGTDTQYF.

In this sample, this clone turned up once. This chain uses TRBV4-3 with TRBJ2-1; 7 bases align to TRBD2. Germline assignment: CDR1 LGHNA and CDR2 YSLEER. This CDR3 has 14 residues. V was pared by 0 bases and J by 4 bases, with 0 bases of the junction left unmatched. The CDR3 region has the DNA TGCGCCAGCAGCCAAGATAGCGGGTACAATGAGCAGTTCTTC. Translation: CASSQDSGYNEQFF.

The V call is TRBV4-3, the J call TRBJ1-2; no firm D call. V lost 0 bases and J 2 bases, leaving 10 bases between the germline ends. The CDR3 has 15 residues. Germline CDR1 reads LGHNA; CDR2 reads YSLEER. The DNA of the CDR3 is TGCGCCAGCAGCCAAGATAGTACAGCCAACTATGGCTACACCTTC. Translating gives CASSQDSTANYGYTF.

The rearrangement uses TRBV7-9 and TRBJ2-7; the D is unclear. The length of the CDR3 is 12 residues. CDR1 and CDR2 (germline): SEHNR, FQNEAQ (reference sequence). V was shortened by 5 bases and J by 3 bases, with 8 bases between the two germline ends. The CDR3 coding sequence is TGTGCCAGCAGCCAAGGCCTCTACGAGCAGTACTTC. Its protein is CASSQGLYEQYF.

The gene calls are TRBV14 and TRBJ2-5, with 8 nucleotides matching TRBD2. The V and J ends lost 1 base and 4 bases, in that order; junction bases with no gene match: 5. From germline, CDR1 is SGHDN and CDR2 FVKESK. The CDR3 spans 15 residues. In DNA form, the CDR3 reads TGTGCCAGCAGCCAAGGGCTAGCGGGCATAGAGACCCAGTACTTC. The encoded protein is CASSQGLAGIETQYF.

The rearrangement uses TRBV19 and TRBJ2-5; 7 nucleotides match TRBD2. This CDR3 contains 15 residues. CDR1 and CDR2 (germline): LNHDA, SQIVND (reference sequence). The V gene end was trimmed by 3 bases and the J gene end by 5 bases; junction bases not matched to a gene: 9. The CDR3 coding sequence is TGTGCCAGTAGTATTACTGGAGCGGGATGGGAGACCCAGTACTTC. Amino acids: CASSITGAGWETQYF.

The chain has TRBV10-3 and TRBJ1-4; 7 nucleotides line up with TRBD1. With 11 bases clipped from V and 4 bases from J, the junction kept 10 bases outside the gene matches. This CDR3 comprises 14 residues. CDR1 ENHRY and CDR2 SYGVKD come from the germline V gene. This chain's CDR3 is CASRTGTDNEKLFF. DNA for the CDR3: TGTGCCTCGCGAACCGGGACAGATAATGAAAAACTGTTTTTT.

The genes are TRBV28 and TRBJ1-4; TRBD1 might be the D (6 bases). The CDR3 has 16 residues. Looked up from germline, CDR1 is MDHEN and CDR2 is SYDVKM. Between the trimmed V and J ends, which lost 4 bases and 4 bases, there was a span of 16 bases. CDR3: CASSSSGAEDNEKLFF. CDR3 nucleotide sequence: TGTGCCAGCAGTTCCTCGGGGGCTGAGGATAATGAAAAACTGTTTTTT.

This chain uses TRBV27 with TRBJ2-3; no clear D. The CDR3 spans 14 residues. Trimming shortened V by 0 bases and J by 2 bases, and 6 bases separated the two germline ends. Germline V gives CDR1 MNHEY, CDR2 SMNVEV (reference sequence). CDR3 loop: CASSLSGITDTQYF. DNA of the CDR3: TGTGCCAGCAGTTTATCGGGAATCACAGATACGCAGTATTTT.

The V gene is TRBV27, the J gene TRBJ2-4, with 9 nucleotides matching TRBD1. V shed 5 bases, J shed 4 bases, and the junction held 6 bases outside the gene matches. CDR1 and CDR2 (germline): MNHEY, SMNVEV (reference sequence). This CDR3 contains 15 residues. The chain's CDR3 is CASSPWDREKNIQYF. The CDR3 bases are TGTGCCAGCAGTCCTTGGGACAGGGAAAAAAACATTCAGTACTTC.

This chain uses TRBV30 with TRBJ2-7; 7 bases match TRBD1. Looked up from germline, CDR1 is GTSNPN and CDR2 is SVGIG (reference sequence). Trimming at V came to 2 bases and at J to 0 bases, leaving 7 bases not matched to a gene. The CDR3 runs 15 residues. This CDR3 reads CAWSTNRQGSYEQYF. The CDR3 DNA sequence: TGTGCCTGGAGTACAAACCGACAGGGCTCCTACGAGCAGTACTTC.

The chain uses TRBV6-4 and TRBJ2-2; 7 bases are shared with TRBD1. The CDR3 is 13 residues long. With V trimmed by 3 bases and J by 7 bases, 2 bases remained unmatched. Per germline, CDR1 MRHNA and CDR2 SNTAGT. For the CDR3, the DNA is TGTGCCAGCAGTGAACAGGGGTACGGGGAGCTGTTTTTT. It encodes CASSEQGYGELFF.

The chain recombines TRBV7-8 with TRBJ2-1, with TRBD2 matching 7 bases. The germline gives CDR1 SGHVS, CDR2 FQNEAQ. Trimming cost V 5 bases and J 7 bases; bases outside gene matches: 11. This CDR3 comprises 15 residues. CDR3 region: CASSKEAGVENEQFF. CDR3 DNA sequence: TGTGCCAGCAGCAAAGAGGCGGGAGTGGAAAATGAGCAGTTCTTC.

The CDR3 bases are TGTGCCAGCAGCTTAGCCCGGGGGCCGGGACAGAGATACGAGCAGTACTTC. This translates into CASSLARGPGQRYEQYF. The gene calls are TRBV7-8 and TRBJ2-7; possibly TRBD1 for D (7 bases). Trimming removed 0 bases at V and 4 bases at J, with 19 bases between. Per the germline V gene, CDR1 is SGHVS and CDR2 is FQNEAQ. CDR3 length equals 17 residues.

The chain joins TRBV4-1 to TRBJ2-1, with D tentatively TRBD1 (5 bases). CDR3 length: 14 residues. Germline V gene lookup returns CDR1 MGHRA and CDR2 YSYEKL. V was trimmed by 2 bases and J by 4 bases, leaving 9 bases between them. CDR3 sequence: CASSQTDRYNEQFF. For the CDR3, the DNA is TGCGCCAGCAGCCAAACCGACAGATACAATGAGCAGTTCTTC.

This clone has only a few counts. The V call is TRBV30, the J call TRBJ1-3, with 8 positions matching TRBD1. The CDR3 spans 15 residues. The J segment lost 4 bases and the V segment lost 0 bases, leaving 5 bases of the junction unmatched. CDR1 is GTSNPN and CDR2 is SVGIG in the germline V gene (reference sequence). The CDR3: CAWSVRTGPGNTIYF. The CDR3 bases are TGTGCCTGGAGTGTACGGACAGGGCCAGGAAACACCATATATTTT. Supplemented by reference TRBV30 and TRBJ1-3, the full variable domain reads SQTIHQWPATLVQPVGSPLSLECTVEGTSNPNLYWYRQAAGRGLQLLFYSVGIGQISSEVPQNLSASRPQDRQFILSSKKLLLSDSGFYLCAWSVRTGPGNTIYFGEGSWLTVV.

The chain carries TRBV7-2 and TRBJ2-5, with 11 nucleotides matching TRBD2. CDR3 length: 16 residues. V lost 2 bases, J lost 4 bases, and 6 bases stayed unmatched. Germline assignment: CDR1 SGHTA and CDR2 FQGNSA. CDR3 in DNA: TGTGCCAGCAGCTTAACTAGCGGGAGTGTTAGAGAGACCCAGTACTTC. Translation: CASSLTSGSVRETQYF.

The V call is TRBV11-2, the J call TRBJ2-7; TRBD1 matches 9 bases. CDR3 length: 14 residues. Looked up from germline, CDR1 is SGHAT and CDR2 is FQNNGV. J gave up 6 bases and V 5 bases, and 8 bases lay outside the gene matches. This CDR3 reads CASSLPGQGFEQYF. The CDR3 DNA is TGTGCCAGCAGCCTTCCGGGACAGGGTTTCGAGCAGTACTTC.

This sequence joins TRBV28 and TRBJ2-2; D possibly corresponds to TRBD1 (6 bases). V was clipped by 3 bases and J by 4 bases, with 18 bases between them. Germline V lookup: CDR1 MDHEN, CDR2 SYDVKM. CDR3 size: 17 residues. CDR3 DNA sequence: TGTGCCAGCAGTTTCGGAGGTGGGGGACACTTCACCGGGGAGCTGTTTTTT. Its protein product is CASSFGGGGHFTGELFF.